These T cell receptor beta chains were read from a single sample in a study of T cells in Graves' hyperthyroidism and ophthalmopathy. Each CDR3 protein is one row after TCRdb ran MiXCR on the multiplex PCR reads. The data show about 700,000 distinct CDR3 sequences, 45% seen once. Material for sequencing was peripheral blood or thyroid tissue (not recorded which). The receptor set was obtained from an adult man with Graves' disease, either hyperthyroidism or ophthalmopathy (not recorded which). CDR3s include the opening cysteine and the closing phenylalanine or tryptophan. The D gene is left open where the match is weak. Size is stated for part of the rows, as once, few or many counts, or as a class when the clone is expanded.

>NA|NA|TRBJ1-5|TRBV6-5
CASSLGPGDSQPQHF
TGTGCCAGCAGTTTAGGGCCGGGGGATAGTCAGCCCCAGCATTTT
>NA|NA|TRBJ1-5|TRBV19
CASRGSGPQHF
TGTGCCAGTAGGGGTTCGGGGCCCCAGCATTTT
>many|NA|TRBJ2-5|TRBV2
CASSRGARETQYF
TGTGCCAGCAGCAGGGGGGCACGAGAGACCCAGTACTTC
>NA|NA|TRBJ2-5|TRBV15
CARGGETQYF
TGTGCCAGGGGCGGGGAGACCCAGTACTTC
>once|NA|TRBJ2-5|TRBV7-2
CASSQAGDQETQYF
TGTGCCAGCAGCCAAGCAGGGGACCAAGAGACCCAGTACTTC
>few|TRBD1|TRBJ1-2|TRBV6-5
CASGLGGGGYTF
TGTGCTAGTGGTTTAGGAGGGGGCGGCTACACCTTC
>NA|NA|TRBJ1-6|TRBV10-3
CATTWTDNSPLHF
TGTGCCACTACATGGACAGATAATTCACCCCTCCACTTT
>NA|NA|TRBJ2-2|TRBV7-8
CASSPAVGRAQNTGELFF
TGTGCCAGCAGTCCAGCGGTGGGGCGGGCCCAGAACACCGGGGAGCTGTTTTTT
>few|NA|TRBJ1-5|TRBV29-1
CSVISTQGTNQPQHF
TGCAGCGTTATTTCTACGCAAGGCACCAATCAGCCCCAGCATTTT
>many|NA|TRBJ2-5|TRBV12-3/TRBV12-4
CASKDTYQETQYF
TGTGCCAGCAAGGACACTTACCAAGAGACCCAGTACTTC
>NA|TRBD1|TRBJ2-2|TRBV25-1
CASSYPGTESTGELFF
TGTGCCAGCAGTTACCCCGGGACAGAGAGTACCGGGGAGCTGTTTTTT
>many|NA|TRBJ2-7|TRBV7-9
CASSLAGGIDYEQYF
TGTGCCAGCAGCTTAGCCGGGGGAATCGACTACGAGCAGTACTTC
>NA|NA|TRBJ1-1|TRBV24-1
CATSDPGAGEAFF
TGTGCCACCAGTGATCCGGGGGCCGGTGAAGCTTTCTTT
>many|NA|TRBJ2-6|TRBV7-9
CASSQGPTQPGANVLTF
TGTGCCAGCAGCCAGGGACCGACCCAACCTGGGGCCAACGTCCTGACTTTC
>few|NA|TRBJ1-6|TRBV12-3/TRBV12-4
CASQVMGSYNSPLHF
TGTGCCAGTCAGGTGATGGGGTCCTATAATTCACCCCTCCACTTT
>many|NA|TRBJ2-7|TRBV7-8
CASSLGRHGYEQYF
TGTGCCAGCAGCTTGGGACGGCACGGCTACGAGCAGTACTTC
>many|NA|TRBJ1-2|TRBV25-1
CASSVSGRPDYGYTF
TGTGCCAGCAGTGTATCTGGACGGCCCGACTATGGCTACACCTTC
>many|TRBD2|TRBJ2-5|TRBV7-2
CASSFGGARETQYF
TGTGCCAGCAGCTTCGGGGGGGCACGGGAGACCCAGTACTTC
>NA|TRBD1|TRBJ1-2|TRBV10-3
CAISESQGADGYTF
TGTGCCATCAGTGAGTCGCAGGGGGCGGATGGCTACACCTTC
>once|NA|TRBJ1-4|TRBV20-1
CSAAMRAKTEKLFF
TGCAGTGCTGCTATGCGGGCAAAAACTGAAAAACTGTTTTTT
>few|NA|TRBJ2-7|TRBV20-1
CSARRRGPKGYEQYF
TGCAGTGCTCGTCGGAGGGGACCCAAGGGGTACGAGCAGTACTTC
>many|NA|TRBJ1-6|TRBV10-3
CAIGRDDNSPLHF
TGTGCCATCGGCCGGGACGATAATTCACCCCTCCACTTT